The 5 T cell receptor beta chains reported below all come from one sample, sequenced in a study of cytomegalovirus exposure and HLA in healthy donors. The PCR ran on 60 Vbeta and 13 Jbeta primers. Profiling relied on immunoSEQ multiplex PCR, and the TCRdb table lists in-frame clones only, not all of them. The sample lists more than 95,000 clones, around 80% occurring once. Sequencing was carried out using PBMCs. The receptors were gathered from a man aged 25-45 years in good health and CMV-seronegative.

The J gene is TRBJ1-4, the V gene TRBV6-5; weak D call: TRBD1 (5 bases). This CDR3 is 14 amino acids long. Trimming took 7 bases from V and 12 from J, leaving 21 bases between them. Germline CDR1 is MNHEY and CDR2 is SVGAGI. DNA for the CDR3: TGTGCCAGCACTAGACAGTCCGGGGAGGCGGAACTGTTTTTT. Translated: CASTRQSGEAELFF.

This chain connects TRBV7-6 to TRBJ2-1, with 9 bases that match TRBD1. The CDR3 loop spans 12 amino acids. Germline V gives CDR1 SGHVS, CDR2 FNYEAQ. V gave up 3 bases and J gave up 11 bases; unmatched junction bases: 2. The CDR3 DNA follows: TGTGCCAGCAGCTTCGGACAGGGGAAGCAGTTCTTC. It encodes CASSFGQGKQFF.

This clone appeared a few times. The chain combines TRBV5-1 with TRBJ2-1; D might be TRBD2 (6 bases). The CDR3 extends over 16 amino acids. V was shortened by 0 bases and J by 0 bases, with 10 bases between the two germline ends. From germline, CDR1 is SGHRS and CDR2 YFSETQ. The CDR3 sequence: CASSLGAGSSYNEQFF. CDR3 DNA: TGCGCCAGCAGCTTGGGTGCGGGGAGCTCCTACAATGAGCAGTTCTTC.

The chain combines TRBV2 with TRBJ1-5; 11 nucleotides align to TRBD1. Germline V gives CDR1 SNHLY, CDR2 FYNNEI. Germline trimming cut 5 bases from V and 5 bases from J; bases unmatched to any gene: 5. The CDR3 sequence is 15 residues long. For the CDR3, the DNA is TGTGCCAGCAGTTGGGACAGGGGGGGTCATCAGCCCCAGCATTTT. It translates to CASSWDRGGHQPQHF.

V gene TRBV7-9 combines with J gene TRBJ2-1, with D possibly matching TRBD1 (6 bases). With 1 base removed from V and 12 bases from J, the gap between germline ends came to 16 bases. CDR1 and CDR2 from the germline V gene are SEHNR and FQNEAQ (reference sequence). There are 14 residues in the CDR3. The CDR3 sequence is CASSLGYDRFLQFF. In DNA form, the CDR3 reads TGTGCCAGCAGCTTAGGCTACGACAGGTTCCTGCAGTTCTTC. Full variable domain (rest looked up from reference TRBV7-9 and TRBJ2-1): DTGVSQNPRHKITKRGQNVTFRCDPISEHNRLYWYRQTLGQGPEFLTYFQNEAQLEKSRLLSDRFSAERPKGSFSTLEIQRTEQGDSAMYLCASSLGYDRFLQFFGPGTRLTVL.